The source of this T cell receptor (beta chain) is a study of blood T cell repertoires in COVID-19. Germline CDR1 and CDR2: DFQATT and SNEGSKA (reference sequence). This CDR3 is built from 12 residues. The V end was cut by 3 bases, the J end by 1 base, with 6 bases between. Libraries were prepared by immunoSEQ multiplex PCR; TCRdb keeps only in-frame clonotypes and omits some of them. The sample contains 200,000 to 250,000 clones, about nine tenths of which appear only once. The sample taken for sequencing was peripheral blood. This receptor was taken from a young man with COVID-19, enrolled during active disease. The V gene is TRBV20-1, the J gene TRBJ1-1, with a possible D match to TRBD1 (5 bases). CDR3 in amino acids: CSASTGNTEAFF. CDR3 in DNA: TGCAGTGCTAGTACAGGGAACACTGAAGCTTTCTTT.